This T cell receptor beta chain stems from a study of blood T cell repertoires in COVID-19. About the research overall: PBMCs, B-cell-depleted T cells, or T cells were the source of the cDNA or gDNA that made up the material.

Methods used by the authors: Reference gene primer amplification in the assay estimated nucleated cell counts. Libraries were prepared by immunoSEQ multiplex PCR; TCRdb keeps only in-frame clonotypes and omits some of them. Clonal size and the V and J genes are those of that table, whereas D and trimming came from the DNA. The data hold some 170,000 clones, with approximately 82% observed a single time. From germline, CDR1 is SGHRS and CDR2 YFSETQ. Trimming shortened V by 0 bases and J by 5 bases, and 14 bases separated the two germline ends. CDR3 length: 15 residues. The sequenced material came from PBMCs or T cells enriched from blood (not recorded which). V usage is TRBV5-1 and J usage is TRBJ2-5; maybe TRBD1 (5 bases). The TCR was taken from a man over 45 who had recovered from COVID-19. CDR3 amino acids: CASSLVVGSGETQYF. DNA of the CDR3: TGCGCCAGCAGCTTGGTCGTCGGTTCAGGGGAGACCCAGTACTTC.